The T cell receptor (beta chain) under discussion was sequenced for a study of CD8 T cells in Susac syndrome. RNA in amounts of about 0.45 to 1 ug was reverse transcribed with random hexamers. TCRdb re-called the immunoSEQ multiplex PCR reads through MiXCR, storing one row per CDR3 protein. The repertoire holds more than 75,000 distinct CDR3 sequences, with 80% to 95% as singletons. It was negative isolation that provided the CD8+ and CD4+ T cells, whereas TEMRA cells were enriched by FACS. The CDR3 sequence is 14 residues long. The V end was cut by 3 bases, the J end by 5 bases, with 11 bases between. Germline CDR1 is SNHLY and CDR2 is FYNNEI.

The sequencing input was CD8+ T cells from PBMCs. The chain recombines TRBV2 with TRBJ1-5; D remains ambiguous. This TCR came from a human donor in good health. DNA for the CDR3: TGTGCCAGCAGTGATGTGGACGGCGATCAGCCCCAGCATTTT. Translated: CASSDVDGDQPQHF.